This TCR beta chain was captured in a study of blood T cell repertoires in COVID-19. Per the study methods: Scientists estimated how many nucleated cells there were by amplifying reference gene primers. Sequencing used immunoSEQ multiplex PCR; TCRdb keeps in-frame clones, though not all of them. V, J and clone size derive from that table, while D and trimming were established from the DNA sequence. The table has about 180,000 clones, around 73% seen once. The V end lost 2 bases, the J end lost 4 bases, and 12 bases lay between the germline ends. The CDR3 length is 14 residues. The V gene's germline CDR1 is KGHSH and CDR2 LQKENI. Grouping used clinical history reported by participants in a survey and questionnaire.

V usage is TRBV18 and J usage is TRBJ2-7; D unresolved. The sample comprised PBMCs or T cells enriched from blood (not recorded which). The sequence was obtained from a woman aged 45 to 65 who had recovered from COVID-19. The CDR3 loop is CASSPNLDSYEQYF. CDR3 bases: TGTGCCAGCTCACCAAATCTCGACTCATACGAGCAGTACTTC.